The rows below give T cell receptor beta chains drawn from one sample of a study of cytomegalovirus exposure and HLA in healthy donors. Sequencing used immunoSEQ multiplex PCR; TCRdb keeps in-frame clones, though not all of them. Here the sample spans 60,000 to 75,000 clones, roughly 70% being singletons. The sequenced material came from PBMCs. These receptors were obtained from a woman in her thirties or forties in good health and CMV-seropositive. Both conserved end residues are part of each CDR3. A D gene is named only where the DNA matches it firmly.

d_gene: .; v_gene: TRBV4-1; j_gene: TRBJ1-6; len: 14; CDR3aa: CASSPRGKNSPLHF; CDR3nt: TGCGCCAGCAGCCCACGGGGGAAGAATTCACCCCTCCACTTT
d_gene: TRBD2; v_gene: TRBV7-3; j_gene: TRBJ2-1; len: 17; CDR3aa: CASSLTGLAGAENEQFF; CDR3nt: TGTGCCAGCAGCTTAACGGGCCTAGCGGGGGCTGAGAATGAGCAGTTCTTC
d_gene: TRBD1; v_gene: TRBV5-5; j_gene: TRBJ1-2; len: 15; CDR3aa: CASSLSGQGLYGYTF; CDR3nt: TGTGCCAGCAGCTTGTCGGGACAGGGCCTCTATGGCTACACCTTC
d_gene: .; v_gene: TRBV2; j_gene: TRBJ1-3; len: 14; CDR3aa: CASRGDIGGNTIYF; CDR3nt: TGTGCCAGCAGGGGGGACATAGGTGGAAACACCATATATTTT
d_gene: TRBD1; v_gene: TRBV5-5; j_gene: TRBJ1-1; len: 17; CDR3aa: CASSLIPGGAGDTEAFF; CDR3nt: TGTGCCAGCAGCTTGATCCCAGGGGGCGCCGGGGACACTGAAGCTTTCTTT
d_gene: .; v_gene: TRBV6-6; j_gene: TRBJ2-3; len: 15; CDR3aa: CASSYSREVTDTQYF; CDR3nt: TGTGCCAGCAGTTACAGCAGGGAAGTGACAGATACGCAGTATTTT
d_gene: TRBD1; v_gene: TRBV19; j_gene: TRBJ2-7; len: 16; CDR3aa: CASSINGQATFSGQYF; CDR3nt: TGTGCCAGTAGTATTAACGGACAGGCAACTTTTTCTGGGCAGTACTTC
d_gene: .; v_gene: TRBV2; j_gene: TRBJ1-2; len: 11; CDR3aa: CASGEFESYTF; CDR3nt: TGTGCCAGCGGGGAGTTTGAGAGCTACACCTTC
d_gene: .; v_gene: TRBV14; j_gene: TRBJ1-2; len: 13; CDR3aa: CASSPQTGSGYTF; CDR3nt: TGTGCCAGCAGCCCACAAACCGGGAGTGGCTACACCTTC
d_gene: TRBD1; v_gene: TRBV10-3; j_gene: TRBJ1-1; len: 15; CDR3aa: CAISGRDRGNTEAFF; CDR3nt: TGTGCCATCAGTGGGAGGGACAGGGGGAACACTGAAGCTTTCTTT
d_gene: .; v_gene: TRBV6-1; j_gene: TRBJ2-3; len: 16; CDR3aa: CASSEQARGATDTQYF; CDR3nt: TGTGCCAGCAGTGAACAAGCTCGCGGGGCGACAGATACGCAGTATTTT
d_gene: .; v_gene: TRBV30; j_gene: TRBJ1-4; len: 12; CDR3aa: CAWSKPQKKLFF; CDR3nt: TGTGCCTGGAGTAAACCACAGAAAAAACTGTTTTTT